The source of this T cell receptor (beta chain) is a study of shared clonotypes between healthy human individuals. Study findings and constraints: The study drew on few donors, limiting represented genetic and exposure-history diversity. Clonotype sharing across several donors was observed for about 5.2% of naive CD4 clonotypes. Shared clonotypes across all four donors exceeded non-shared ones in generation probability.

The protocol was immunoSEQ multiplex PCR, while the TCRdb copy is restricted to in-frame clones and leaves out a portion. The sample includes around 350,000 clones, less than 85% of them seen just once. This clone was seen many times. Antigen: not known. The ends lost 0 bases at V and 6 bases at J; junction bases unmatched: 1. CDR3 length equals 15 residues. The germline gives CDR1 LNHNV, CDR2 YYDKDF (reference sequence). Donors, without exception, were Caucasian adults residing in Nashville, Tennessee. Sequenced input: memory CD4+ T cells sorted from blood. The subset was: CD45RA-negative fraction. The receptor's source is a man aged 30 to 39 in good health. The chain recombines TRBV15 with TRBJ2-3; 12 nucleotides align to TRBD2. Here the CDR3 reads CATSRDGTSGDTQYF. CDR3 DNA: TGTGCCACCAGCAGAGATGGGACTAGCGGGGATACGCAGTATTTT.